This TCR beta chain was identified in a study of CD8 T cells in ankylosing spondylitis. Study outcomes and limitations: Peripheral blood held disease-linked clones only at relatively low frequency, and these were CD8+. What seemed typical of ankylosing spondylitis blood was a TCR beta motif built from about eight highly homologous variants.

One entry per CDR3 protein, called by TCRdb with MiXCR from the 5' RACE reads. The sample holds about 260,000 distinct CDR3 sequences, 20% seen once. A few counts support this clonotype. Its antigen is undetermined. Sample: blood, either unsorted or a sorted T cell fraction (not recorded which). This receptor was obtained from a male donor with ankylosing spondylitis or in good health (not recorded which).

The CDR3 nucleotides read TGTGCCTGGAACCCGCTAGCGGTTCAAGAGACCCAGTACTTC. It specifies CAWNPLAVQETQYF. The chain recombines TRBV30 with TRBJ2-5, with TRBD2 matching 7 bases. V lost 4 bases, J lost 2 bases, and 7 bases stayed unmatched. The CDR3 runs 14 residues. Looked up from germline, CDR1 is GTSNPN and CDR2 is SVGIG (reference sequence).